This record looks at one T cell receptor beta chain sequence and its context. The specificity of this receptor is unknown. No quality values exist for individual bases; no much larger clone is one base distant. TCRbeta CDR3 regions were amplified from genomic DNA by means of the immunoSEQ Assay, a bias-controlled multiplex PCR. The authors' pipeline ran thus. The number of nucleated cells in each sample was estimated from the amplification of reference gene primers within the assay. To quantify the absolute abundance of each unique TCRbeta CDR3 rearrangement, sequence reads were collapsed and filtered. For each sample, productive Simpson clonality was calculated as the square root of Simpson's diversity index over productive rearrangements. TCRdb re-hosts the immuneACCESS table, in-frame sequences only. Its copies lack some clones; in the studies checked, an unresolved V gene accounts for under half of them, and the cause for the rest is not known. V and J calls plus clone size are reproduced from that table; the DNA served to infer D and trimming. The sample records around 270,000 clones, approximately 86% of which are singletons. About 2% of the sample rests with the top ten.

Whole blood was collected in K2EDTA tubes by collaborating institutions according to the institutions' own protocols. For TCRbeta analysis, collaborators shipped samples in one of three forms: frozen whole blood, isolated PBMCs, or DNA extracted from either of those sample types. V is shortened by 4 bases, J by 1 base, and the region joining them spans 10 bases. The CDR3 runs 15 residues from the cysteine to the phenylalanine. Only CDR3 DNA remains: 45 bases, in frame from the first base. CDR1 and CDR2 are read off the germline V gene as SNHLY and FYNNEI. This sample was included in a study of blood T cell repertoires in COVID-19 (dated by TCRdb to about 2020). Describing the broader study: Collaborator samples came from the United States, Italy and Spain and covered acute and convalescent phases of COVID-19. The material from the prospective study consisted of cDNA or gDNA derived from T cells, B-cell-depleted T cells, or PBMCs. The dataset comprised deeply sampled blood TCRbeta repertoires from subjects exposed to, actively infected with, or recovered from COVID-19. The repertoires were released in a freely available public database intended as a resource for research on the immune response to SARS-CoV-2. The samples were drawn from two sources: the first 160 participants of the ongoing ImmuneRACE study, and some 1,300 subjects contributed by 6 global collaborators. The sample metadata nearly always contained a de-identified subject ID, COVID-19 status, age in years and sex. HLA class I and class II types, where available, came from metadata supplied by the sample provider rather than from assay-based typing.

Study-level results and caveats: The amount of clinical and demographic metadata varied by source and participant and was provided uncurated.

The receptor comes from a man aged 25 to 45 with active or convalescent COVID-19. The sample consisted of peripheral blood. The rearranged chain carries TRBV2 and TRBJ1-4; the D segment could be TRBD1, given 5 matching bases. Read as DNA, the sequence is TGTGCCAGCAGTGGACAGCTTATAACTAATGAAAAACTGTTTTTT. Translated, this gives CASSGQLITNEKLFF.